Listed below are T cell receptor beta chains from one sample, sequenced in a study of blood T cell repertoires in COVID-19. Clones were sequenced by immunoSEQ multiplex PCR, and TCRdb holds only the in-frame ones, with some missing. The sample lists around 150,000 clones, 80% to 90% occurring once. Sequenced input: peripheral blood. The source of these receptors is a woman in her sixties with active COVID-19. CDR3s leave out the opening cysteine and the closing phenylalanine or tryptophan. Not every row has a clone size; where given, it reads once, few, many or a size class.

clone_size | j_call | v_call | cdr3_aa
once | TRBJ2-3 | TRBV28 | ASTGTTSRAADTQY
- | TRBJ2-7 | TRBV12-3/TRBV12-4 | ASSSTGAWERY
once | TRBJ2-1 | TRBV18 | ASSPKQMNNEQF
- | TRBJ2-7 | TRBV19 | ASSKSGVGAYEQY
- | TRBJ1-1 | TRBV4-1 | ASSQTGTGNTEAF
- | TRBJ2-1 | TRBV12-1 | ASSPKTGTSGYNEQF
- | TRBJ1-4 | TRBV27 | ASSSHRTGVLGKLF
- | TRBJ2-3 | TRBV5-1 | ASSLGATGADTQY
- | TRBJ1-6 | TRBV7-2 | ASSPTGQKHSPLH
- | TRBJ1-2 | TRBV2 | ASSTPLLWRGYT
- | TRBJ1-3 | TRBV19 | ASAQGAWSGNTIY
- | TRBJ2-3 | TRBV12-5 | ASGLVRAGGRGGGGRDTQY
- | TRBJ2-7 | TRBV2 | ASSHRVRSYEQY
- | TRBJ2-7 | TRBV11-2 | ASSLGMSWGLATYEQY
- | TRBJ1-2 | TRBV3-1/TRBV3-2 | ATYSGGRGNYGYT
- | TRBJ2-1 | TRBV2 | ASSRRIRLAASYNEQF
- | TRBJ2-1 | TRBV28 | ASSLEIGSGSYNEQF
once | TRBJ2-3 | TRBV6-8 | ASSYPRVREDTQY
few | TRBJ2-3 | TRBV15 | ATSREEGLRTDTQY
- | TRBJ2-7 | TRBV27 | ASRPTSIYEQY
- | TRBJ1-1 | TRBV11-1 | ASSLTKSNTEAF
- | TRBJ1-1 | TRBV7-8 | ASSLVHPNTEAF
- | TRBJ2-2 | TRBV27 | ASSFRGNGELF
- | TRBJ2-4 | TRBV18 | ASSPLYGQGEKNIQY
- | TRBJ1-2 | TRBV18 | ASSPDSQGSYGYT
- | TRBJ2-7 | TRBV30 | AWSVSSSYEQY
few | TRBJ1-2 | TRBV7-8 | ASSLGGRRNGYT
- | TRBJ2-2 | TRBV5-8 | ASSSGLTNTGELF
once | TRBJ1-2 | TRBV19 | ASNSPRYYGYT
- | TRBJ2-7 | TRBV12-3/TRBV12-4 | ASGGRYEQY
- | TRBJ2-5 | TRBV9 | ASSVAGTRGQETQY
- | TRBJ2-5 | TRBV4-2 | ASSQVLGGRAAETQY
few | TRBJ1-3 | TRBV7-7 | ASSFGREDTIY
- | TRBJ2-7 | TRBV7-6 | ASSLAAEAGGYEQY
- | TRBJ2-1 | TRBV28 | ASSIMSLAASNEQF
once | TRBJ2-7 | TRBV19 | ASSPDPAGPGEQY
- | TRBJ2-3 | TRBV7-3 | ASSSSVGGAPDTQY
- | TRBJ1-1 | TRBV7-9 | ASSSGERWGTEAF
- | TRBJ1-2 | TRBV2 | ASSSGEDYGYT
- | TRBJ2-7 | TRBV7-9 | ASSPRRSSYEQY
- | TRBJ2-2 | TRBV2 | ASSEVPSGYTGELF
- | TRBJ1-2 | TRBV7-2 | ASSLAGGAGYGYT
- | TRBJ1-6 | TRBV19 | ASSSKTPLH
- | TRBJ1-1 | TRBV19 | ASRPGQVTLNTEAF
- | TRBJ2-1 | TRBV10-3 | AISPQTSGRSEQF
- | TRBJ2-7 | TRBV3-1/TRBV3-2 | ASSPLQGEVEEY
- | TRBJ2-3 | TRBV28 | ASSFAGRDTDTQY
once | TRBJ2-5 | TRBV7-2 | ASSLVLAGAETQY
- | TRBJ2-5 | TRBV6-2/TRBV6-3 | ASSYLAGDNQETQY
- | TRBJ2-1 | TRBV5-4 | ASSPRTAEAYNEQF
- | TRBJ2-5 | TRBV7-2 | ASRTHSGRRETQY
- | TRBJ1-1 | TRBV18 | ASSPSGYGESNTEAF
- | TRBJ2-7 | TRBV7-2 | ASSLARRMREGSYEQY